This TCR beta chain was recovered during a study of regulatory T cells in long-lasting Graves disease. The V and J ends lost 1 base and 5 bases respectively, with 11 bases between them. Looked up from germline, CDR1 is DFQATT and CDR2 is SNEGSKA (reference sequence). The CDR3 totals 13 residues. Assembly of TCR beta libraries relied on iRepertoire HTBI primers together with Arm-PCR of CDR3 regions. Each CDR3 protein is one row after TCRdb ran MiXCR on the multiplex PCR reads. This repertoire shows under 500,000 distinct CDR3 sequences, roughly 17% found once; its top ten account for about 10%. Indicated time point: newly diagnosed GD, antithyroid drugs for less than 3 months. Extracted RNA from PBMCs served as the source of the TCR library. General study results and limits: Analyses excluded thyroid tissue, covering peripheral blood alone.

This clonotype was recorded at least ten times. Its antigen is not identified. This sample also appeared in a second study, on T cells in Graves' hyperthyroidism and ophthalmopathy. This second report adds: The study used the HTBI primer set for a first-round RT-PCR of the TCR CDR3.

The sequencing used peripheral blood mononuclear cells (PBMCs), collected at new diagnosis, from a patient treated with antithyroid drugs. The chain couples TRBV20-1 to TRBJ1-1, with D possibly matching TRBD1 (5 bases). This sequence was found in a woman in her thirties with Graves disease. In nucleotides, the CDR3 is TGCAGTGCTAGAGGGGGCGGGGGGACTGAAGCTTTCTTT. Translating it yields CSARGGGGTEAFF.